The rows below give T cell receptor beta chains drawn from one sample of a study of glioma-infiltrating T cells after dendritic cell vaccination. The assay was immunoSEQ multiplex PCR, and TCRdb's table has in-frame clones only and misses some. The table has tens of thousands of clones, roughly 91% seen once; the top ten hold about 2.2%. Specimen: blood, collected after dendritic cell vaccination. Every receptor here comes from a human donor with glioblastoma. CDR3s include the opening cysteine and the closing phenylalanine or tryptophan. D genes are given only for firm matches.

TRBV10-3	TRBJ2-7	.	CAIRPQDNQYEQYF	TGTGCCATCAGGCCACAGGACAATCAATACGAGCAGTACTTC
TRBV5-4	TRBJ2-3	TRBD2	CASSLRLAGDTDTQYF	TGTGCCAGCAGCTTGAGACTAGCGGGGGACACAGATACGCAGTATTTT
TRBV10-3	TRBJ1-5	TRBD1	CAIRKTGEDNQPQHF	TGTGCCATCAGAAAGACAGGGGAGGACAATCAGCCCCAGCATTTT
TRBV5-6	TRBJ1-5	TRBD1	CASSLRDRGEPQHF	TGTGCCAGCAGCCTCCGGGACAGGGGTGAGCCCCAGCATTTT
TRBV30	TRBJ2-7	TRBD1	CAWSDGTDYEQYF	TGTGCCTGGAGTGACGGGACAGACTACGAGCAGTACTTC
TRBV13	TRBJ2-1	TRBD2	CASSKTSGIGNEQFF	TGTGCCAGCAGCAAGACTAGCGGGATTGGCAATGAGCAGTTCTTC
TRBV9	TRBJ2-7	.	CASSGYPSLAGRYEQYF	TGTGCCAGCAGCGGATACCCCAGTTTGGCGGGGAGGTACGAGCAGTACTTC
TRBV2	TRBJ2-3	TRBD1	CASSVNRGSTDTQYF	TGTGCCAGCAGTGTGAACAGGGGCAGCACAGATACGCAGTATTTT
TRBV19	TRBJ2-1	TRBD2	CATSGGWGYNEQFF	TGTGCCACTAGCGGGGGGTGGGGTTACAATGAGCAGTTCTTC
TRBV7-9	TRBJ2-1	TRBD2	CASSLDSGVQYNEQFF	TGTGCCAGCAGCTTAGACAGCGGGGTGCAATACAATGAGCAGTTCTTC
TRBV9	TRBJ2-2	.	CASSALPGVSTGELFF	TGTGCCAGCAGCGCCCTCCCGGGAGTGTCCACCGGGGAGCTGTTTTTT
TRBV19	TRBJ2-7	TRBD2	CASSILAGAYEQYF	TGTGCCAGTAGTATACTAGCGGGGGCCTACGAGCAGTACTTC
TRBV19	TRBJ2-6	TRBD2	CASSIVAGVADGANVLTF	TGTGCCAGTAGTATCGTAGCGGGAGTAGCAGATGGGGCCAACGTCCTGACTTTC